These 20 T cell receptor beta chains were sequenced from one sample in a study of T cells after yellow fever vaccination. Via MiXCR, TCRdb re-called the 5' RACE reads, giving one row per CDR3 protein. The sample lists some 350,000 distinct CDR3 sequences; roughly 12% were seen once. Source: PBMCs, taken on the day of the first yellow fever vaccination. The source of these receptors is a man younger than 35 who received the YFV17D yellow fever vaccine.

This clonotype was seen more than once but under ten times. This chain connects TRBV12-3 or TRBV12-4 to TRBJ1-6; weak D call: TRBD1 (6 bases). The CDR3 is 14 amino acids. With 7 bases removed from V and 9 bases from J, the gap between germline ends came to 16 bases. The CDR3 DNA reads TGTGCCAGCACTATTACAGGGAACCGTTCACCCCTCCACTTT. It specifies CASTITGNRSPLHF.

The table lists this clonotype with a few counts. A junction end diverges from the germline sequence, so it may reflect a read error. The J gene is TRBJ2-2, the V gene TRBV12-5; D gene unclear. The length of the CDR3 is 14 residues. Germline assignment: CDR1 LGHNT and CDR2 FRNRAP. The CDR3, as DNA: TGTGCTAGTGGGTTGGGAATGGGGACCGGGGAGCTGTTTTTT. Translated: CASGLGMGTGELFF.

This clonotype was picked up a small number of times. This sequence joins TRBV20-1 and TRBJ1-5; no clear D gene. The CDR3 extends over 14 amino acids. CDR1 DFQATT and CDR2 SNEGSKA come from the germline V gene (reference sequence). V shed 6 bases and J shed 5 bases, with 17 bases lying between them. The CDR3 reads CSAQGDGKDQPQHF. CDR3 nucleotides: TGCAGTGCCCAAGGCGACGGCAAGGATCAGCCCCAGCATTTT.

The chain employs TRBV5-4 and TRBJ1-4; 7 bases are shared with TRBD1. J lost 8 bases, V lost 3 bases, and 13 bases had no gene match. The CDR3 sequence is 16 residues long. Germline CDR1 and CDR2: SGHNT and YYREEE (reference sequence). Here the CDR3 reads CASSSRGGALGEKLFF. The CDR3 DNA sequence: TGTGCCAGCAGCTCCCGAGGGGGCGCATTAGGAGAAAAACTGTTTTTT.

The chain carries TRBV11-1 and TRBJ1-1; possibly TRBD1 for D (5 bases). This CDR3 spans 14 amino acids. Germline lookup yields CDR1 SGHAT and CDR2 FQDESV (reference sequence). Trimming pared 9 bases from V and 4 bases from J, leaving 18 bases between. CDR3 in amino acids: CASTPGGSSTEAFF. The CDR3 region has the DNA TGTGCCAGTACGCCCGGGGGATCGAGCACTGAAGCTTTCTTT.

This clonotype occurred a few times. The V gene is TRBV14, the J gene TRBJ2-2; D is uncertain. V shed 4 bases and J shed 2 bases, with 5 bases lying between them. The V gene's germline CDR1 is SGHDN and CDR2 FVKESK. The CDR3 length is 13 residues. The CDR3 sequence: CASSRANTGELFF. As DNA, the CDR3 is TGTGCCAGCAGCCGCGCCAACACCGGGGAGCTGTTTTTT.

This clonotype was found a few times. The chain couples TRBV7-9 to TRBJ2-6; D is unclear. The V end lost 4 bases, the J end lost 5 bases, and 6 bases lay between the germline ends. Germline values: CDR1 SEHNR, CDR2 FQNEAQ (reference sequence). The CDR3 totals 13 residues. Here the CDR3 DNA reads TGTGCCAGCAGCTCCCCGAGGGCCAACGTCCTGACTTTC. Protein product: CASSSPRANVLTF.

The chain is built from TRBV29-1 and TRBJ2-7; tentative D call: TRBD1 (5 bases). Trimming shortened V by 0 bases and J by 5 bases, and 11 bases separated the two germline ends. CDR1 and CDR2 from the germline V gene are SQVTM and ANQGSEA. This CDR3 spans 13 amino acids. Here the CDR3 reads CSVEEESRDEQYF. The CDR3 bases are TGCAGCGTTGAAGAAGAGTCCAGGGACGAGCAGTACTTC.

This clonotype has only a few counts. The chain employs TRBV5-1 and TRBJ2-1; D not resolved. The CDR3 covers 14 residues. The V gene lost 0 bases and the J gene lost 3 bases, with 7 bases spanning the gap. Germline V CDR1 and CDR2: SGHRS, YFSETQ. Here the CDR3 DNA reads TGCGCCAGCAGCTTGGGGTACAGCTACAATGAGCAGTTCTTC. Translated, it gives CASSLGYSYNEQFF.

This chain connects TRBV7-2 to TRBJ1-2; D remains ambiguous. Germline CDR1 reads SGHTA; CDR2 reads FQGNSA. This CDR3 region has 12 residues. V shed 5 bases and J shed 2 bases, with 6 bases lying between them. In DNA form, the CDR3 reads TGTGCCAGCAGCGTTCAAAACTATGGCTACACCTTC. Its protein is CASSVQNYGYTF. Complete variable domain (other parts from reference TRBV7-2 and TRBJ1-2): GAGVSQSPSNKVTEKGKDVELRCDPISGHTALYWYRQSLGQGLEFLIYFQGNSAPDKSGLPSDRFSAERTGGSVSTLTIQRTQQEDSAVYLCASSVQNYGYTFGSGTRLTVV.

The rearrangement uses TRBV27 and TRBJ2-3, with 8 positions matching TRBD1. Germline assignment: CDR1 MNHEY and CDR2 SMNVEV (reference sequence). V dropped 2 bases and J dropped 5; count of bases not matched to a gene: 6. The CDR3 consists of 15 residues. CDR3 loop: CASSLNRGSVDTQYF. The CDR3 nucleotides read TGTGCCAGCAGTTTAAACAGGGGGTCTGTAGATACGCAGTATTTT.

The chain combines TRBV4-3 with TRBJ2-5; a weak D match, TRBD2 (7 bases). Per the germline V gene, CDR1 is LGHNA and CDR2 is YSLEER. The V end was cut by 1 base, the J end by 5 bases, with 17 bases between. This CDR3 spans 16 amino acids. In DNA form, the CDR3 reads TGCGCCAGCAGCCAAGTTTTGAGGGGGGGCCGCGAGACCCAGTACTTC. Protein sequence: CASSQVLRGGRETQYF.

CDR3 loop: CASREQSYEQYF. The CDR3, as DNA: TGCGCCAGCAGGGAGCAATCCTACGAGCAGTACTTC. The chain is built from TRBV5-1 and TRBJ2-7, with unresolved D. Looked up from germline, CDR1 is SGHRS and CDR2 is YFSETQ. This CDR3 has 12 residues. Deletions cut 5 bases from V and 1 base from J, with 7 bases between.

This clonotype was counted only a few times. The gene calls are TRBV5-5 and TRBJ2-7; TRBD1 might be the D (6 bases). Germline CDR1 and CDR2: SGHKS and YYEKEE (reference sequence). Trimming removed 4 bases at V and 2 bases at J, with 19 bases between. The CDR3 contains 16 residues. CDR3 sequence (DNA): TGTGCCAGCAGCATTGTAACAGGGAATTTAGCCTACGAGCAGTACTTC. This codes for CASSIVTGNLAYEQYF.

This chain joins TRBV7-8 and TRBJ1-1; no clear D. The germline V gene encodes CDR1 SGHVS and CDR2 FQNEAQ. The CDR3 consists of 13 residues. V dropped 8 bases and J dropped 1 base, with 11 bases sitting between them. The CDR3 here is CASGPVGNTEAFF. For the CDR3, the DNA is TGTGCCAGCGGACCGGTGGGGAACACTGAAGCTTTCTTT.

The genes are TRBV7-2 and TRBJ1-5; no definite D call. V dropped 1 base and J dropped 5 bases, with 6 bases sitting between them. The CDR3 is made up of 13 amino acids. Germline V CDR1 and CDR2: SGHTA, FQGNSA. CDR3 sequence (DNA): TGTGCCAGCAGCTTAGGATACGATCAGCCCCAGCATTTT. Amino acid sequence: CASSLGYDQPQHF.

This CDR3 reads CASSLEQGSPLHF. In DNA form, the CDR3 reads TGTGCCAGCAGCCTTGAACAGGGCTCACCCCTCCACTTT. This chain joins TRBV27 and TRBJ1-6; TRBD1 might be the D (6 bases). Germline CDR1 MNHEY, CDR2 SMNVEV (reference sequence). The CDR3 spans 13 residues. With 6 bases removed from V and 10 bases from J, the gap between germline ends came to 13 bases.

This clonotype has more than one count but fewer than ten. The V and J genes are TRBV5-1 and TRBJ2-7, with 9 bases aligning to TRBD1. The germline V gene encodes CDR1 SGHRS and CDR2 YFSETQ. After removal of 3 bases from V and 5 bases from J, the junction contained 9 bases not matched to a gene. The CDR3 sequence is 15 residues long. The CDR3 nucleotides are TGCGCCAGCAGCTCTCCGGGACAGGGTCTGAACGAGCAGTACTTC. Its translation is CASSSPGQGLNEQYF.

The J gene is TRBJ2-2, the V gene TRBV12-3 or TRBV12-4; D might be TRBD1 or TRBD2, each matching 5 bases. Trimming pared 3 bases from V and 6 bases from J, leaving 8 bases between. The CDR3 has 13 amino acids. CDR3 amino acids: CASSFRDAGELFF. In DNA form, the CDR3 reads TGTGCCAGCAGTTTTAGGGACGCCGGGGAGCTGTTTTTT.

This clonotype was observed a handful of times. The V and J genes are TRBV7-2 and TRBJ1-5, with 7 bases fitting TRBD1. V lost 4 bases to trimming and J lost 6 bases; unmatched junction nucleotides: 9. The CDR3 runs 15 residues. CDR1 SGHTA and CDR2 FQGNSA come from the germline V gene. The CDR3 protein is CASSSIGGGSQPQHF. In nucleotides, the CDR3 is TGTGCCAGCAGCTCAATCGGAGGGGGCAGTCAGCCCCAGCATTTT. Supplemented by reference TRBV7-2 and TRBJ1-5, the full variable domain reads GAGVSQSPSNKVTEKGKDVELRCDPISGHTALYWYRQSLGQGLEFLIYFQGNSAPDKSGLPSDRFSAERTGGSVSTLTIQRTQQEDSAVYLCASSSIGGGSQPQHFGDGTRLSIL.